The entry that follows covers one T cell receptor beta chain sequence. What it binds is not known. Described time point: sample taken at primary tumor resection. These data originate in a study of spatial heterogeneity in lung cancer. Study background: For the average unique TCR and UMI combination, more than eight occurrences appeared in raw reads.

Overall study results and limits: Counts that tracked tumor mutation counts were those of expanded intratumoral alpha and beta TCRs.

TCRdb re-called the 5' RACE reads with MiXCR, one entry per CDR3 protein. The data hold about 1,200 distinct CDR3 sequences, with approximately 20% observed a single time. The CDR3 length is 15 residues. Trimming cost V 0 bases and J 1 base; bases outside gene matches: 1. Germline V lookup: CDR1 SGHRS, CDR2 YFSETQ. V is TRBV5-1 and J is TRBJ1-1, with 9 bases aligning to TRBD1. The receptor was isolated from a male donor with early-stage non-small cell lung cancer. Sequencing was performed on lung tumor tissue, taken at surgery. The CDR3 loop is CASSLGDRENTEAFF. The CDR3 DNA reads TGCGCCAGCAGCTTGGGGGACAGGGAGAACACTGAAGCTTTCTTT.